Included here is one T cell receptor beta chain sequence, with context. The sample belongs to a study of PD-1 blockade in classical Hodgkin lymphoma. Sequenced by immunoSEQ multiplex PCR; TCRdb stores in-frame clones only, minus some. Found here are under 60,000 clones, around nine tenths of them singletons; the top ten hold approximately 7%. Time point specified: cycle 4 day 1 (C4D1), after more than five weeks of nivolumab. In every patient, relapse followed autologous stem cell transplantation, while exposure to brentuximab vedotin differed. Specimen: peripheral blood mononuclear cells (PBMCs), collected before the fourth cycle of nivolumab. The sequence came from a human donor with classical Hodgkin lymphoma.

The chain's CDR3 is CASSEGTRRTNTGELFF. The CDR3 DNA sequence: TGTGCCAGCAGTGAAGGGACTAGACGAACGAACACCGGGGAGCTGTTTTTT. This chain connects TRBV2 to TRBJ2-2; 7 nucleotides agree with TRBD2. Germline assignment: CDR1 SNHLY and CDR2 FYNNEI. After removal of 1 base from V and 0 bases from J, the junction contained 5 bases not matched to a gene. The CDR3 loop spans 17 amino acids.